This T cell receptor (beta chain) was recovered during a study of regulatory T cells in long-lasting Graves disease. Study-wide results and limits: Those with persistent Graves' had less TCR diversity than newly diagnosed patients.

The time point here: newly diagnosed GD, antithyroid drugs for less than 3 months. The TCR library was prepared using RNA isolated from PBMCs. CDR3 length: 16 residues. V lost 5 bases to trimming and J lost 7 bases, with 23 bases between them. From germline, CDR1 is SEHNR and CDR2 FQNEAQ (reference sequence). Sequencing libraries for TCR beta were prepared with iRepertoire HTBI primers and Arm-PCR of CDR3 regions. TCRdb fed the multiplex PCR reads into MiXCR, producing one record per CDR3 protein. The sample includes 200,000 to 250,000 distinct CDR3 sequences, around 19% of them seen just once. Worth noting for this clonotype: Antigen: not known.

The same sample was also studied in work on T cells in Graves' hyperthyroidism and ophthalmopathy.

Source: peripheral blood mononuclear cells (PBMCs), taken at new diagnosis, from a patient treated with antithyroid drugs. This chain joins TRBV7-9 and TRBJ1-1; D is perhaps TRBD1 (5 bases). This TCR was recovered from a woman aged 30 to 39 with Graves disease. The CDR3 sequence is CASSPRTREGRSEAFF. For the CDR3, the DNA is TGTGCCAGCAGCCCCCGGACCAGGGAGGGTAGGAGTGAAGCTTTCTTT. The full variable domain, completed using reference TRBV7-9 and TRBJ1-1, is DTGVSQNPRHKITKRGQNVTFRCDPISEHNRLYWYRQTLGQGPEFLTYFQNEAQLEKSRLLSDRFSAERPKGSFSTLEIQRTEQGDSAMYLCASSPRTREGRSEAFFGQGTRLTVV.